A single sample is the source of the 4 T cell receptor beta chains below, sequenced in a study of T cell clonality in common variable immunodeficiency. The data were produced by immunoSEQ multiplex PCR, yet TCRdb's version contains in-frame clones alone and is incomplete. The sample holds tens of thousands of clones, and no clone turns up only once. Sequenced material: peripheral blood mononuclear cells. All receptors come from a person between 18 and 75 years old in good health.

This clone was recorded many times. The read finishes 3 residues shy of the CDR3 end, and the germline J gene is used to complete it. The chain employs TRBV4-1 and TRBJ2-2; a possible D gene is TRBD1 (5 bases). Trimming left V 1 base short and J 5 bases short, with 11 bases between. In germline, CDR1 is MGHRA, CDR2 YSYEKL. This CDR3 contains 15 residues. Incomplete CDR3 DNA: TGCGCCAGCAGCCAAGTAAAGGGGCCTACCGGGGAG. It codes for CASSQVKGPTGE. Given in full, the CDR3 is CASSQVKGPTGELFF.

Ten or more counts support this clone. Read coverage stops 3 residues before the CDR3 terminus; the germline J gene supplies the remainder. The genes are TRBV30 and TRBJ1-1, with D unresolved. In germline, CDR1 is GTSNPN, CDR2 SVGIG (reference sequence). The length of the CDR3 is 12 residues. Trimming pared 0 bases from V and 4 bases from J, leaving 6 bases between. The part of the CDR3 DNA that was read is TGTGCCTGGAGTGTACTATCCACTGAA. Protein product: CAWSVLSTE. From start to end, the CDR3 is CAWSVLSTEAFF.

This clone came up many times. The part of the CDR3 DNA that was read is TGTGCCAGCACGAAAGGGGATGAGCGCTATGGC. This sequence encodes CASTKGDERYG. The whole CDR3 sequence is CASTKGDERYGYTF. The chain links TRBV7-9 to TRBJ1-2; tentative D call: TRBD1 (5 bases). Read sequence stops 3 residues before the CDR3 end, and the germline J gene provides the missing end. With 7 bases removed from V and 4 bases from J, the gap between germline ends came to 16 bases. The CDR3 is 14 residues long. Per germline, CDR1 SEHNR and CDR2 FQNEAQ (reference sequence).

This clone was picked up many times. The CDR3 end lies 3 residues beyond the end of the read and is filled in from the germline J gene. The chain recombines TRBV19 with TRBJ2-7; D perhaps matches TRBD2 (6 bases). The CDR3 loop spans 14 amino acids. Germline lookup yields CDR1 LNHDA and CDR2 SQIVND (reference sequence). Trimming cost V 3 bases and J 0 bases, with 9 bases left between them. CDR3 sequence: CASSIGGSSYEQYF. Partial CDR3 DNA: TGTGCCAGTAGTATTGGGGGGAGCTCCTACGAG.